Presented here are 6 T cell receptor beta chains from one specimen sequenced in a study of vaccination effects on CD4 cells after COVID-19 (dated by TCRdb to 2022 to 2024). After around eleven days of culture, CD4+ T cells were isolated with the EasySep CD4+ T cell isolation kit. Their antigen targets remain unknown. Library construction relied on the immunoSEQ multiplex PCR assay. What TCRdb holds here is the immuneACCESS table cut down to in-frame rearrangements. Part of the clones is not present; checked against another copy, under half of the missing clones reflect an unresolved V gene, and the others are unexplained. Counted in this sample were around 50,000 clones; approximately 65% of them appeared once. The ten most abundant clones make up approximately 5% of the sample. Specimen: CD4+ T cells from PBMCs cultured without peptide, collected before COVID-19 vaccination. These TCRs come from a human donor who received a COVID-19 vaccine.

This clone was detected once. The V call is TRBV5-4, the J call TRBJ2-1, with TRBD2 matching 7 bases. Germline V gives CDR1 SGHNT, CDR2 YYREEE (reference sequence). Trimming took 4 bases from V and 1 from J; bases not matched to a gene: 11. This CDR3 is built from 17 residues. DNA for the CDR3: TGTGCCAGCAGCCTAAAACTAGCGTCAGGATCCTACAATGAGCAGTTCTTC. Translation: CASSLKLASGSYNEQFF. Full variable domain (rest looked up from reference TRBV5-4 and TRBJ2-1): ETGVTQSPTHLIKTRGQQVTLRCSSQSGHNTVSWYQQALGQGPQFIFQYYREEENGRGNFPPRFSGLQFPNYSSELNVNALELDDSALYLCASSLKLASGSYNEQFFGPGTRLTVL.

This clone has just a few counts. This chain links TRBV29-1 with TRBJ2-7, with D hard to call. The germline V gene has CDR1 SQVTM and CDR2 ANQGSEA. The CDR3 consists of 13 residues. V was clipped by 2 bases and J by 3 bases, with 11 bases between them. CDR3 nucleotide sequence: TGCAGCGTTGAATCCGGACGAAACTACGAGCAGTACTTC. Translated, it gives CSVESGRNYEQYF.

V and J are TRBV28 and TRBJ2-7; 10 nucleotides match TRBD2. This CDR3 has 17 amino acids. V was pared by 6 bases and J by 0 bases, with 11 bases of the junction left unmatched. CDR1 is MDHEN, CDR2 SYDVKM, per germline. CDR3: CASRAGGVLAVSYEQYF. In DNA form, the CDR3 reads TGTGCCAGCAGAGCGGGGGGGGTGCTAGCGGTCTCCTACGAGCAGTACTTC.

The genes are TRBV2 and TRBJ1-5, with a weak D call TRBD1 (6 bases). CDR1 is SNHLY, CDR2 FYNNEI, per germline. Trimming left V 5 bases short and J 6 bases short, with 17 bases between. The CDR3 has 15 residues. DNA of the CDR3: TGTGCCAGCAGTCTACTTGGACAGTTCCGTCAGCCCCAGCATTTT. Translating it yields CASSLLGQFRQPQHF.

This rearrangement joins TRBV27 to TRBJ2-7; D may be TRBD1 (6 bases). V shed 8 bases and J shed 3 bases, with 20 bases lying between them. Germline values: CDR1 MNHEY, CDR2 SMNVEV (reference sequence). The CDR3 covers 15 residues. CDR3 DNA: TGTGCCAGCGTGTACCGGCCGGGACACGTCTACGAGCAGTACTTC. It codes for CASVYRPGHVYEQYF.

The J gene is TRBJ1-1, the V gene TRBV9; D gene unclear. CDR3 size: 15 residues. CDR1 is SGDLS, CDR2 YYNGEE, per germline. V was cut by 4 bases and J by 5 bases, with 18 bases left in between. The CDR3 sequence is CASSPQGRRRTEAFF. The DNA for the CDR3 is TGTGCCAGCAGCCCTCAAGGGCGCCGGAGGACTGAAGCTTTCTTT. The full variable domain, its missing parts supplied by reference TRBV9 and TRBJ1-1, is DSGVTQTPKHLITATGQRVTLRCSPRSGDLSVYWYQQSLDQGLQFLIQYYNGEERAKGNILERFSAQQFPDLHSELNLSSLELGDSALYFCASSPQGRRRTEAFFGQGTRLTVV.